The T cell receptor beta chain under discussion was sequenced for a study of cytotoxic CD8 clonotypes in ibrutinib-treated CLL. Study-wide points: On treatment, the uncommon public clonotypes contracted or remained stable.

Only in-frame clones appear in the TCRdb table, and some are missing; sequencing was by immunoSEQ multiplex PCR. The table lists about 130,000 clones, roughly 84% of them singletons. As to this clone: Its antigen is still unknown.

The CDR3 is 15 amino acids. Germline CDR1 LNHNV, CDR2 YYDKDF (reference sequence). V trimming: 3 bases; J trimming: 7 bases; junction bases outside the gene matches: 4. The receptor was isolated from a human donor with chronic lymphocytic leukemia. The material was PBMCs, obtained after 24 months of ibrutinib treatment. The J gene is TRBJ2-1, the V gene TRBV15, with TRBD2 identical over 12 bases. CDR3: CATSSLAGGFNEQFF. The CDR3 DNA reads TGTGCCACCAGCAGTCTAGCGGGGGGGTTTAATGAGCAGTTCTTC.